This T cell receptor beta chain was retrieved from a study of T cell changes during pregnancy in multiple sclerosis. Profiled with immunoSEQ multiplex PCR; TCRdb holds only in-frame clones, not every one. This table has about 75,000 clones, about 90% appearing once. Germline V gene data show CDR1 as SGHTA and CDR2 as FQGNSA. The CDR3 is 18 amino acids. After removal of 1 base from V and 0 bases from J, the junction contained 7 bases not matched to a gene. The chain joins TRBV7-2 to TRBJ2-1; the match to TRBD2 covers 9 bases. The sequenced sample was peripheral blood, obtained in the first trimester of pregnancy. The origin of this receptor is a female donor in good health, enrolled as a control in a pregnancy study. The CDR3 region is CASSLVSSGGRSYNEQFF. As DNA, the CDR3 is TGTGCCAGCAGCTTAGTCAGTAGCGGGGGTCGCTCCTACAATGAGCAGTTCTTC.